Following are 15 T cell receptor beta chains from one sample sequenced in a study of blood T cell repertoires in COVID-19. Only in-frame clones appear in the TCRdb table, and some are missing; sequencing was by immunoSEQ multiplex PCR. This sample has about 110,000 clones; about 70% occur once, and the top ten carry roughly 7.5%. Material for sequencing was peripheral blood. The receptors were sampled from a woman in her sixties with acute or convalescent COVID-19.

The chain employs TRBV6-6 and TRBJ2-3, with D unclear. CDR1 and CDR2 from the germline V gene are MNHNY and SVGAGI (reference sequence). The length of the CDR3 is 14 residues. V lost 6 bases and J lost 6, with 16 bases in between. The CDR3 DNA reads as TGTGCCAGCAGGTTTAGCCGGGTATATGATACGCAGTATTTT. Translation: CASRFSRVYDTQYF.

The rearrangement uses TRBV4-1 and TRBJ2-6; TRBD1 might be the D (7 bases). CDR3 length: 17 amino acids. V was pared by 2 bases and J by 4 bases, with 15 bases between. Germline CDR1 reads MGHRA; CDR2 reads YSYEKL. CDR3 nucleotide sequence: TGCGCCAGCAGCCAATCAGGGGGAGGCGGAGGGGCCAACGTCCTGACTTTC. It yields the protein CASSQSGGGGGANVLTF.

This clone was counted only a few times. The chain recombines TRBV4-3 with TRBJ1-6, with D tentatively TRBD1 (6 bases). V was pared by 4 bases and J by 10 bases, with 20 bases between. Germline V gene sequence: CDR1 LGHNA, CDR2 YSLEER. The CDR3 runs 16 residues. The CDR3 sequence is CASSLEAGQGQSPLHF. CDR3 sequence (DNA): TGCGCCAGCAGCCTCGAGGCAGGGCAGGGACAATCACCCCTCCACTTT.

V and J are TRBV5-8 and TRBJ1-6, with D perhaps matching TRBD1 (6 bases). The length of the CDR3 is 14 residues. Germline CDR1 reads SGHTS; CDR2 reads YDEGEE. With 5 bases removed from V and 6 bases from J, the gap between germline ends came to 12 bases. The CDR3 region is CASRWGQSNSPLHF. In DNA form, the CDR3 reads TGTGCCAGCAGATGGGGGCAGTCTAATTCACCCCTCCACTTT. Drawing the rest from reference TRBV5-8 and TRBJ1-6, the complete variable domain is EAGVTQSPTHLIKTRGQQATLRCSPISGHTSVYWYQQALGLGLQFLLWYDEGEERNRGNFPPRFSGRQFPNYSSELNVNALELEDSALYLCASRWGQSNSPLHFGNGTRLTVT.

This clone was recorded only once. V is TRBV30 and J is TRBJ1-5; tentative D call: TRBD1 (5 bases). V gave up 0 bases and J gave up 5 bases, with 11 bases separating them. This CDR3 has 14 residues. Per the germline V gene, CDR1 is GTSNPN and CDR2 is SVGIG (reference sequence). CDR3 nucleotide sequence: TGTGCCTGGAGTGTGATAGGGACTGATCAGCCCCAGCATTTT. This sequence encodes CAWSVIGTDQPQHF.

This rearrangement joins TRBV6-5 to TRBJ2-5; D is uncertain. CDR3 size: 14 residues. Between the trimmed V and J ends, which lost 7 bases and 7 bases, there was a span of 19 bases. The germline V gene has CDR1 MNHEY and CDR2 SVGAGI. CDR3 sequence reads: CASNGQRIGGTQYF. The CDR3 nucleotides read TGTGCCAGCAATGGCCAGAGGATAGGTGGGACCCAGTACTTC.

This clone was observed once. The chain couples TRBV28 to TRBJ1-1, with D perhaps TRBD1 (5 bases). Germline lookup yields CDR1 MDHEN and CDR2 SYDVKM. The CDR3 is made up of 12 amino acids. Trimming stripped 7 bases from V and 5 bases from J, with 11 bases between. The CDR3 nucleotides read TGTGCCAGCACCCCAAGGGGAACTGAAGCTTTCTTT. This sequence encodes CASTPRGTEAFF.

V gene TRBV5-1 combines with J gene TRBJ2-2; no clear D gene. Trimming took 2 bases from V and 5 from J, leaving 7 bases between them. The CDR3 runs to 13 residues. Germline V gene data show CDR1 as SGHRS and CDR2 as YFSETQ. The CDR3 DNA reads as TGCGCCAGCAGCTTTGACTGGACCGGGGAGCTGTTTTTT. Amino acid sequence: CASSFDWTGELFF.

The rearrangement joins TRBV9 to TRBJ2-5, with TRBD2 identical over 10 bases. This CDR3 is 16 amino acids long. Germline CDR1 reads SGDLS; CDR2 reads YYNGEE. V lost 4 bases, J lost 5 bases, and 11 bases stayed unmatched. The CDR3 sequence is CASSPRNVAGGETQYF. The CDR3 DNA reads TGTGCCAGCAGCCCAAGAAATGTAGCGGGGGGTGAGACCCAGTACTTC.

The chain links TRBV2 to TRBJ1-4, with 7 bases fitting TRBD1. Germline trimming cut 5 bases from V and 5 bases from J; bases unmatched to any gene: 8. The germline V gene has CDR1 SNHLY and CDR2 FYNNEI. The CDR3 totals 15 residues. The CDR3 region is CASSQTATGNEKLFF. The CDR3 nucleotides are TGTGCCAGCAGTCAAACTGCGACAGGGAATGAAAAACTGTTTTTT. Variable domain in full (rest from reference TRBV2 and TRBJ1-4): EPEVTQTPSHQVTQMGQEVILRCVPISNHLYFYWYRQILGQKVEFLVSFYNNEISEKSEIFDDQFSVERPDGSNFTLKIRSTKLEDSAMYFCASSQTATGNEKLFFGSGTQLSVL.

The rearrangement uses TRBV10-3 and TRBJ2-2; 8 nucleotides line up with TRBD1. The V gene's germline CDR1 is ENHRY and CDR2 SYGVKD. The CDR3 spans 14 residues. The J segment lost 7 bases and the V segment lost 6 bases, leaving 7 bases of the junction unmatched. The CDR3 reads CAIRPGGTIGELFF. The DNA for the CDR3 is TGTGCCATCAGGCCAGGGGGCACCATCGGGGAGCTGTTTTTT.

The J gene is TRBJ1-6, the V gene TRBV30; tentatively, D is TRBD1 (6 bases). The CDR3 runs 13 residues. Per germline, CDR1 GTSNPN and CDR2 SVGIG (reference sequence). The CDR3 bases are TGTGGGGTCGAACAGGGCTGGGATTCACCCCTCCACTTT. As protein: CGVEQGWDSPLHF.

The CDR3 sequence: CASAAGARTEAFF. DNA for the CDR3: TGTGCCAGCGCTGCAGGGGCGCGCACTGAAGCTTTCTTT. The rearrangement links TRBV7-8 to TRBJ1-1; D possibly corresponds to TRBD1 (6 bases). V lost 8 bases and J lost 4, with 14 bases in between. The CDR3 runs to 13 residues. CDR1 and CDR2 (germline): SGHVS, FQNEAQ.

The chain carries TRBV7-2 and TRBJ1-6; 7 bases are a match to TRBD1. Per germline, CDR1 SGHTA and CDR2 FQGNSA. This CDR3 region has 15 residues. V lost 3 bases, J lost 6 bases, and 5 bases stayed unmatched. The CDR3 DNA sequence: TGTGCCAGCAGCTTGAGGACAGGCAGTAATTCACCCCTCCACTTT. This gives the protein CASSLRTGSNSPLHF.

On this clone: The junction departs from germline at one end; a sequencing error may be responsible. The V gene is TRBV2, the J gene TRBJ2-1; TRBD1 aligns across 9 bases. The germline V gene has CDR1 SNHLY and CDR2 FYNNEI. CDR3 size: 15 residues. CDR3 protein: CASREGTGILNEQFF. The CDR3 nucleotides are TGTGCCAGCAGAGAAGGGACAGGGATCCTCAATGAGCAGTTCTTC. The full variable domain, in which reference TRBV2 and TRBJ2-1 provide the parts outside the CDR3, is EPEVTQTPSHQVTQMGQEVILRCVPISNHLYFYWYRQILGQKVEFLVSFYNNEISEKSEIFDDQFSVERPDGSNFTLKIRSTKLEDSAMYFCASREGTGILNEQFFGPGTRLTVL.